The following is a T cell receptor beta chain sequence with its context. PBMC libraries mostly used approximately 0.5 ug of input genomic DNA, with six replicates per sample. Data came from immunoSEQ multiplex PCR; TCRdb stores just in-frame clones and leaves some out. The table shows 14,000 or so clones, with 50% to 70% occurring only once. This specimen belongs to a study of neoadjuvant anti-PD-1 for oral cavity cancer. Study at large: Non-progressing patients received a fourth nivolumab dose near day 43, then surgery on days 50-56.

PBMCs were not maintained or expanded in culture before analysis. The CDR3 runs 13 residues. Germline-derived CDR1 and CDR2 are SGHTA and FQGNSA. Trimming left V 5 bases short and J 4 bases short, with 11 bases between. The V call is TRBV7-2, the J call TRBJ1-2; no clear D gene. The TCR comes from a person between 35 and 79 years old with oral cavity squamous cell carcinoma. Here the sequenced sample was PBMCs, taken before nivolumab (anti-PD-1) treatment. CDR3 sequence: CASSPTGSYGYTF. CDR3 coding DNA: TGTGCCAGCAGCCCTACGGGCAGCTATGGCTACACCTTC.